What follows is one T cell receptor beta chain and its context. The data stem from a study of T cell repertoires in cytomegalovirus infection. TCRdb recomputed calls from the reads with MiXCR, one row per CDR3 protein. Among around 300,000 distinct CDR3 sequences listed, about 25% were seen once. The clonotype was recovered from a human donor in good health (CMV status not recorded). Some clones in this sample may be carry-over from other donors' samples. Sequenced sample: PBMCs.

CDR3 loop: CASSFRGRSIYGYTF. The CDR3 bases are TGTGCCAGCAGTTTTAGGGGCCGGAGTATCTATGGCTACACCTTC. The chain is built from TRBV28 and TRBJ1-2; D is perhaps TRBD1 (5 bases). The CDR3 has 15 amino acids. Trimming removed 3 bases from V and 4 bases from J, with 15 bases in between. In germline, CDR1 is MDHEN, CDR2 SYDVKM.